This TCR beta chain was captured in a study of CD8+CD57+ T cells in acquired aplastic anemia. Study-level information: Mean yield of DNA from sorted CD4+ and CD8+ cells was about 3.2 ug. Points from the study as a whole: CD8+ Simpson's diversity showed no significant patient-control difference. It was found that 25 to 35 CD8+ CDR3 sequences were shared between patients and controls.

Comment on this clonotype: Its antigen is still unknown.

It was patients with CD8+CD57+ cell expansion by flow cytometry who were chosen for sequencing. A severe acquired aplastic anemia diagnosis applied to all patients. Profiling that covered TCR beta VDJ and CDR3 relied on genomic DNA as its template. TCRdb called the reads again in MiXCR, with one record for every CDR3 protein. The sample contains roughly 260,000 distinct CDR3 sequences, around 46% of which appear only once. The CDR3 spans 13 residues. Germline values: CDR1 SQVTM, CDR2 ANQGSEA. Between the trimmed V and J ends, which lost 1 base and 5 bases, there was a span of 11 bases. The origin of this receptor is a human donor with aplastic anemia. The sample taken for sequencing was sorted CD4+, CD8+, or CD8+CD57+ T cells (not recorded which) from PBMCs. The chain recombines TRBV29-1 with TRBJ2-5, with D perhaps matching TRBD1 (5 bases). DNA of the CDR3: TGCAGCGTTGAAGGCAGGGCGTGGGAGACCCAGTACTTC. This gives the protein CSVEGRAWETQYF.